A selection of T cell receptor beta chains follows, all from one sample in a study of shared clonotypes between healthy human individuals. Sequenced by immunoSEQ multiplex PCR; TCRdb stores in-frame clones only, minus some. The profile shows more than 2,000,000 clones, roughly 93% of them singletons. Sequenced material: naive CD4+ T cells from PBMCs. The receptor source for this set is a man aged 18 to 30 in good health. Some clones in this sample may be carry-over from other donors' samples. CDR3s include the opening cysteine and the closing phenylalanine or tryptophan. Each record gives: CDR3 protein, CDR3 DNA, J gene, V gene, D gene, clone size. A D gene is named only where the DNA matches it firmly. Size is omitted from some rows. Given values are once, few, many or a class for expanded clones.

CDR3 protein: CSVGALAGNEQFF; CDR3 DNA: TGCAGCGTTGGGGCGCTAGCGGGCAATGAGCAGTTCTTC; J gene: TRBJ2-1; V gene: TRBV29-1; D gene: TRBD2; clone size: .
CDR3 protein: CASSLTGGSPLHF; CDR3 DNA: TGTGCCAGCAGTTTGACAGGAGGATCACCCCTCCACTTT; J gene: TRBJ1-6; V gene: TRBV28; D gene: .; clone size: .
CDR3 protein: CATRVPSTDTQYF; CDR3 DNA: TGTGCCACCAGGGTCCCCAGCACAGATACGCAGTATTTT; J gene: TRBJ2-3; V gene: TRBV6-5; D gene: .; clone size: .
CDR3 protein: CASSPPGGTYNEQFF; CDR3 DNA: TGTGCCAGCAGCCCCCCAGGCGGGACCTACAATGAGCAGTTCTTC; J gene: TRBJ2-1; V gene: TRBV25-1; D gene: .; clone size: .
CDR3 protein: CASSYSAGVWNEQFF; CDR3 DNA: TGTGCCAGCAGTTACTCGGCGGGAGTTTGGAATGAGCAGTTCTTC; J gene: TRBJ2-1; V gene: TRBV6-5; D gene: TRBD2; clone size: .
CDR3 protein: CASSYGWDPTDTQYF; CDR3 DNA: TGTGCCAGCAGTTATGGGTGGGACCCCACAGATACGCAGTATTTT; J gene: TRBJ2-3; V gene: TRBV6-5; D gene: .; clone size: .
CDR3 protein: CASSVQGYEQYF; CDR3 DNA: TGTGCCAGCAGCGTACAGGGCTACGAGCAGTACTTC; J gene: TRBJ2-7; V gene: TRBV7-3; D gene: .; clone size: .
CDR3 protein: CSVVGGYNEQFF; CDR3 DNA: TGCAGCGTTGTCGGAGGGTACAATGAGCAGTTCTTC; J gene: TRBJ2-1; V gene: TRBV29-1; D gene: .; clone size: once
CDR3 protein: CASSWREAPGANVLTF; CDR3 DNA: TGTGCCAGCAGCTGGAGGGAGGCCCCTGGGGCCAACGTCCTGACTTTC; J gene: TRBJ2-6; V gene: TRBV21-1; D gene: .; clone size: .
CDR3 protein: CASTRRDRAYEQYF; CDR3 DNA: TGCGCCAGCACCCGCCGGGACAGGGCCTACGAGCAGTACTTC; J gene: TRBJ2-7; V gene: TRBV5-1; D gene: TRBD1; clone size: .
CDR3 protein: CASSQEVAGGPHTQYF; CDR3 DNA: TGTGCCAGCAGCCAAGAGGTAGCGGGAGGGCCCCATACGCAGTATTTT; J gene: TRBJ2-3; V gene: TRBV4-2; D gene: TRBD2; clone size: .
CDR3 protein: CASSLQQAPEQYF; CDR3 DNA: TGTGCCAGCAGTTTACAACAGGCTCCCGAGCAGTACTTC; J gene: TRBJ2-7; V gene: TRBV28; D gene: .; clone size: .
CDR3 protein: CASSRQGPDSYNEQFF; CDR3 DNA: TGTGCCAGCAGTAGACAGGGGCCCGATTCCTACAATGAGCAGTTCTTC; J gene: TRBJ2-1; V gene: TRBV7-3; D gene: TRBD1; clone size: .
CDR3 protein: CASSRVGTANTEAFF; CDR3 DNA: TGCGCCAGCAGCCGAGTAGGGACGGCGAACACTGAAGCTTTCTTT; J gene: TRBJ1-1; V gene: TRBV4-3; D gene: .; clone size: .